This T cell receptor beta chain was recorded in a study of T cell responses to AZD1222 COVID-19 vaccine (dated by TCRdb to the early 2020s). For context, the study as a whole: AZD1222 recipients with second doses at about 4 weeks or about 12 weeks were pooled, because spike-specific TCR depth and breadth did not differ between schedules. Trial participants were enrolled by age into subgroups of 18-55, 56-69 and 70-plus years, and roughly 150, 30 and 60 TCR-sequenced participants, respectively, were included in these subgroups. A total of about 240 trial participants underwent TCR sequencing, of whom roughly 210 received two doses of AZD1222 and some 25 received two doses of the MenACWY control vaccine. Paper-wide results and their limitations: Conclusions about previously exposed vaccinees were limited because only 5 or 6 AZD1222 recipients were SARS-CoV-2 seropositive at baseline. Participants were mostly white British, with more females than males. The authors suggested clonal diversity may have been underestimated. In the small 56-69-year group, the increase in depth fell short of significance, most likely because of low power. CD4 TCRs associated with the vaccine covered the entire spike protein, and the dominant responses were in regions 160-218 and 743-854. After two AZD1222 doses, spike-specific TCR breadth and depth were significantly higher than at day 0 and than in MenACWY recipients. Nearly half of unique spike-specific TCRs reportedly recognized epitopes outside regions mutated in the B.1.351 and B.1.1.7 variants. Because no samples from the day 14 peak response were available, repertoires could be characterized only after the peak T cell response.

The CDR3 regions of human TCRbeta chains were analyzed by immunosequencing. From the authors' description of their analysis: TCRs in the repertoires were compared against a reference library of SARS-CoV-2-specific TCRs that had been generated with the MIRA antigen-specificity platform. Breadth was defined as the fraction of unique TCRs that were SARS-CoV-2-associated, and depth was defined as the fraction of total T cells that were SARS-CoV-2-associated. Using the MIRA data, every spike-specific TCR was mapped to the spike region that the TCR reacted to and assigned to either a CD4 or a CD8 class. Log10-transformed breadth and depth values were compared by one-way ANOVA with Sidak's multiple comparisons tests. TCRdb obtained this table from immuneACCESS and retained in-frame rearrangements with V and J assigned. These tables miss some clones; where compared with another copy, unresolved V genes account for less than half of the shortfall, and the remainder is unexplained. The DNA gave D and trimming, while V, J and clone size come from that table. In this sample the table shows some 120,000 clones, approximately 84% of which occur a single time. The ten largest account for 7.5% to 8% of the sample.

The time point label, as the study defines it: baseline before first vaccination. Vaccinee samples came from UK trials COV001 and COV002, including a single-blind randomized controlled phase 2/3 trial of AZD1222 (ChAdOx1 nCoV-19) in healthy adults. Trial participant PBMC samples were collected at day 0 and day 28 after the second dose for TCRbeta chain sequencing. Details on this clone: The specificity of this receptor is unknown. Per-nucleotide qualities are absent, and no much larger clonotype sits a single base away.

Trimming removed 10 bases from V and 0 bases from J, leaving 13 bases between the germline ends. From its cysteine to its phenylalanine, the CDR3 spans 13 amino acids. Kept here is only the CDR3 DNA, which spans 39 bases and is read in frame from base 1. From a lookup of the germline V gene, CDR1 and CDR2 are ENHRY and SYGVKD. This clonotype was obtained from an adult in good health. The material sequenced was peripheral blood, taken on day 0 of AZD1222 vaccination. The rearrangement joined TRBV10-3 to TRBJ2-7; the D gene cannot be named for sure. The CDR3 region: CATRGPDSYEQYF. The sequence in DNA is TGTGCCACTAGAGGACCCGACTCCTACGAGCAGTACTTC.